This passage covers 20 T cell receptor beta chains from one sample sequenced in a study of shared clonotypes between healthy human individuals. The table came from immunoSEQ multiplex PCR; TCRdb's copy has only in-frame clones and leaves some out. The table lists about 530,000 clones, around 79% of them singletons. Sequenced material: PBMCs. Source of these receptors: a middle-aged woman in good health. Some clones in this sample may be carry-over from other donors' samples.

This chain connects TRBV28 to TRBJ1-1; TRBD1 is a possible D gene (6 bases). The CDR3 runs 13 residues. The V gene lost 7 bases and the J gene lost 1 base, with 10 bases spanning the gap. CDR1 MDHEN and CDR2 SYDVKM come from the germline V gene. CDR3 DNA: TGTGCCAGCACACGGACAGAGAACACTGAAGCTTTCTTT. It translates to CASTRTENTEAFF.

The chain joins TRBV30 to TRBJ1-5; TRBD1 aligns across 7 bases. V gave up 2 bases and J gave up 3 bases; unmatched junction bases: 10. Germline V gene data show CDR1 as GTSNPN and CDR2 as SVGIG (reference sequence). The CDR3 loop spans 16 amino acids. The CDR3 protein is CAWSFQGDIPNQPQHF. In DNA form, the CDR3 reads TGTGCCTGGAGTTTCCAGGGGGACATACCCAATCAGCCCCAGCATTTT.

The chain links TRBV7-9 to TRBJ2-7; the match to TRBD1 covers 9 bases. The CDR3 is made up of 15 amino acids. Germline lookup yields CDR1 SEHNR and CDR2 FQNEAQ (reference sequence). Trimming cost V 1 base and J 7 bases; bases outside gene matches: 8. The CDR3, as DNA: TGTGCCAGCAGCTTAGAGACAGGGGGGGTTGGTGAGCAGTACTTC. Residues: CASSLETGGVGEQYF.

This clone has a single count. This rearrangement joins TRBV4-1 to TRBJ2-2; D gene unclear. Germline CDR1 is MGHRA and CDR2 is YSYEKL. This CDR3 has 14 residues. Trimming stripped 3 bases from V and 2 bases from J, with 7 bases between. Here the CDR3 DNA reads TGCGCCAGCAGCCAGAAACCTAACACCGGGGAGCTGTTTTTT. It translates to CASSQKPNTGELFF.

The chain recombines TRBV29-1 with TRBJ2-5; 7 nucleotides match TRBD1. Per the germline V gene, CDR1 is SQVTM and CDR2 is ANQGSEA. The CDR3 sequence is 12 residues long. V shed 7 bases and J 5 bases; nucleotides not matched to a gene: 7. The CDR3 region has the DNA TGCAGCGATCGACAGGGCAAGGAGACCCAGTACTTC. Protein sequence: CSDRQGKETQYF. The full variable domain, with the rest looked up from reference TRBV29-1 and TRBJ2-5, is SAVISQKPSRDICQRGTSLTIQCQVDSQVTMMFWYRQQPGQSLTLIATANQGSEATYESGFVIDKFPISRPNLTFSTLTVSNMSPEDSSIYLCSDRQGKETQYFGPGTRLLVL.

V and J are TRBV7-2 and TRBJ1-5; D is uncertain. CDR3 length equals 12 residues. Per the germline V gene, CDR1 is SGHTA and CDR2 is FQGNSA. V shed 3 bases and J shed 4 bases, with 4 bases lying between them. The CDR3: CASSFQNQPQHF. CDR3 sequence (DNA): TGTGCCAGCAGCTTCCAGAATCAGCCCCAGCATTTT.

The chain links TRBV9 to TRBJ1-2; 9 bases fit TRBD1. This CDR3 region has 14 residues. With V trimmed by 4 bases and J by 2 bases, 3 bases remained unmatched. CDR1 is SGDLS, CDR2 YYNGEE, per germline. The CDR3 sequence: CASSRTGDNYGYTF. The CDR3 DNA follows: TGTGCCAGCAGCCGGACAGGGGACAACTATGGCTACACCTTC.

CDR3 DNA sequence: TGTGCCAGTAGCTCTGGCGGAAGTTACGAGCAGTACTTC. Protein product: CASSSGGSYEQYF. The chain recombines TRBV19 with TRBJ2-7, with unresolved D. The germline V gene encodes CDR1 LNHDA and CDR2 SQIVND (reference sequence). Trimming took off 6 bases at V and 4 bases at J, with 13 bases between the two ends. The CDR3 is 13 residues long. Full variable domain (missing parts from reference TRBV19 and TRBJ2-7): DGGITQSPKYLFRKEGQNVTLSCEQNLNHDAMYWYRQDPGQGLRLIYYSQIVNDFQKGDIAEGYSVSREKKESFPLTVTSAQKNPTAFYLCASSSGGSYEQYFGPGTRLTVT.

This chain links TRBV4-1 with TRBJ2-2; D is unresolved. The CDR3 has 17 amino acids. V was clipped by 4 bases and J by 0 bases, with 15 bases between them. CDR1 is MGHRA, CDR2 YSYEKL, per germline. The CDR3 reads CASSPVAFAANTGELFF. As DNA, the CDR3 is TGCGCCAGCAGCCCCGTAGCTTTCGCCGCGAACACCGGGGAGCTGTTTTTT.

The chain links TRBV4-1 to TRBJ2-4, with 10 nucleotides matching TRBD2. V lost 0 bases to trimming and J lost 0 bases; unmatched junction nucleotides: 11. This CDR3 has 20 amino acids. CDR1 and CDR2 from the germline V gene are MGHRA and YSYEKL. DNA of the CDR3: TGCGCCAGCAGCCAAGATGTCCTAGCGGGAGAGAACCTAGCCAAAAACATTCAGTACTTC. Translated: CASSQDVLAGENLAKNIQYF.

The V and J genes are TRBV7-2 and TRBJ2-2; D might be TRBD1 (6 bases). CDR3 size: 12 residues. Germline V gene data show CDR1 as SGHTA and CDR2 as FQGNSA. Trimming pared 5 bases from V and 7 bases from J, leaving 8 bases between. This CDR3 is CASSSRGGELFF. CDR3 DNA: TGTGCCAGCAGCAGCAGGGGCGGGGAGCTGTTTTTT.

The V gene is TRBV7-2, the J gene TRBJ2-7, with TRBD2 matching over 8 bases. This CDR3 contains 13 residues. The junction had 5 bases not matched to a gene; V was cut back by 4 bases and J by 6 bases. Germline CDR1 reads SGHTA; CDR2 reads FQGNSA. CDR3 region: CASSSGGGSEQYF. CDR3 DNA: TGTGCCAGCAGCTCGGGGGGGGGCTCCGAGCAGTACTTC.

The chain employs TRBV28 and TRBJ1-5, with unresolved D. The length of the CDR3 is 14 residues. Germline V gene sequence: CDR1 MDHEN, CDR2 SYDVKM. V dropped 4 bases and J dropped 3 bases, with 10 bases sitting between them. The CDR3 spells CASSSEVDNQPQHF. Here the CDR3 DNA reads TGTGCCAGCAGTTCGGAGGTGGACAATCAGCCCCAGCATTTT.

This chain joins TRBV5-1 and TRBJ2-3; 8 bases are shared with TRBD2. J lost 3 bases, V lost 5 bases, and 8 bases had no gene match. The CDR3 consists of 15 residues. Germline CDR1 is SGHRS and CDR2 is YFSETQ. The CDR3 here is CASRVPAGETDTQYF. The DNA for the CDR3 is TGCGCCAGCAGGGTTCCAGCGGGAGAGACAGATACGCAGTATTTT.

The rearrangement joins TRBV7-3 to TRBJ1-2; 10 bases align to TRBD1. The CDR3 extends over 16 amino acids. J was trimmed by 6 bases and V by 1 base; bases with no gene match: 8. CDR1 SGHTA and CDR2 FQGTGA come from the germline V gene. The CDR3 sequence is CASSLMAPGTGDGYTF. Here the CDR3 DNA reads TGTGCCAGCAGCTTAATGGCCCCCGGGACAGGGGATGGCTACACCTTC.

CDR3: CASSLAASRQETQYF. CDR3 bases: TGTGCCAGCAGCTTAGCGGCCAGCCGCCAAGAGACCCAGTACTTC. This rearrangement joins TRBV7-2 to TRBJ2-5, with D unresolved. The V end was cut by 0 bases, the J end by 1 base, with 9 bases between. The CDR3 sequence is 15 residues long. Germline V gene sequence: CDR1 SGHTA, CDR2 FQGNSA.

The chain recombines TRBV18 with TRBJ1-5, with D uncertain. V lost 3 bases, J lost 5 bases, and 11 bases lay in between. The CDR3 loop spans 14 amino acids. Germline CDR1 is KGHSH and CDR2 is LQKENI. The CDR3 sequence: CASSPSGDHQPQHF. The DNA for the CDR3 is TGTGCCAGCTCACCGTCTGGGGATCATCAGCCCCAGCATTTT.

The chain carries TRBV19 and TRBJ2-7; D is undetermined. Germline V gene lookup returns CDR1 LNHDA and CDR2 SQIVND (reference sequence). The CDR3 length is 13 residues. V was cut by 6 bases and J by 2 bases, with 11 bases left in between. CDR3 nucleotides: TGTGCCAGTAGCCCCTTTAGAGCCTACGAGCAGTACTTC. Amino acid sequence: CASSPFRAYEQYF.

V and J are TRBV19 and TRBJ1-4; D unresolved. The CDR3 runs 15 residues. Trimming pared 4 bases from V and 0 bases from J, leaving 9 bases between. Germline-derived CDR1 and CDR2 are LNHDA and SQIVND (reference sequence). The CDR3 sequence: CASSKTPPTNEKLFF. The CDR3 coding sequence is TGTGCCAGTAGTAAGACCCCTCCAACTAATGAAAAACTGTTTTTT.

As to this clone: The identical CDR3 is also encoded by other nucleotide sequences in the sample. The CDR3 here is CASSLGGNTGELFF. CDR3 nucleotide sequence: TGCGCCAGCAGCTTGGGAGGGAACACCGGGGAGCTGTTTTTT. V is TRBV5-1 and J is TRBJ2-2; D not resolved. V lost 0 bases and J lost 1, with 4 bases in between. CDR1 and CDR2 (germline): SGHRS, YFSETQ. This CDR3 region has 14 residues.